This T cell receptor (beta chain) was captured by sequencing in a study of CD8+ T cells in alopecia areata. Trimming cost V 0 bases and J 4 bases, with 12 bases left between them. The CDR3 runs 15 residues. Germline-derived CDR1 and CDR2 are MNHEY and SVGAGI. Treatment here: oral pan-JAK inhibitor, 5-10 mg twice daily. cDNA prepared by RNA extraction and subsequent reverse transcription served as the template for sequencing. Here immunoSEQ multiplex PCR was the method, and the copy in TCRdb shows in-frame clones only, minus some. The sample consists of about 210,000 clones, about three fifths of them appearing once.

The TCR comes from a human donor with alopecia areata. This sequence joins TRBV6-5 and TRBJ1-2; D is unresolved. The material was CD4+ T cells sorted from blood, obtained at week 4, from a patient treated with tofacitinib. Written as DNA, the CDR3 is TGTGCCAGCAGTTACTCAAGAAGAGGGATCTATGGCTACACCTTC. This translates into CASSYSRRGIYGYTF.